This T cell receptor beta chain was identified in a study of CD8+CD57+ T cells in acquired aplastic anemia. Patients sequenced had flow cytometry evidence of CD8+CD57+ cell expansion. Between the trimmed V and J ends, which lost 4 bases and 1 base, there was a span of 7 bases. Germline V gene sequence: CDR1 LNHNV, CDR2 YYDKDF (reference sequence). The CDR3 runs to 13 residues. The sample holds many counts of this clonotype. Genomic DNA constituted the template upon which TCR beta VDJ and CDR3 profiling was performed. TCRdb re-called the reads with MiXCR, one entry per CDR3 protein. The sample carries 160,000 or so distinct CDR3 sequences, 40% to 60% recorded once.

The clonotype comes from a human donor with aplastic anemia. The V gene is TRBV15, the J gene TRBJ1-1; tentatively, D is TRBD1 (5 bases). The sample taken for sequencing was sorted CD4+, CD8+, or CD8+CD57+ T cells (not recorded which) from PBMCs. CDR3 amino acids: CATSKGWNTEAFF. CDR3 nucleotide sequence: TGTGCCACCAGCAAGGGGTGGAACACTGAAGCTTTCTTT. Full variable domain (remainder filled in from reference TRBV15 and TRBJ1-1): DAMVIQNPRYQVTQFGKPVTLSCSQTLNHNVMYWYQQKSSQAPKLLFHYYDKDFNNEADTPDNFQSRRPNTSFCFLDIRSPGLGDTAMYLCATSKGWNTEAFFGQGTRLTVV.